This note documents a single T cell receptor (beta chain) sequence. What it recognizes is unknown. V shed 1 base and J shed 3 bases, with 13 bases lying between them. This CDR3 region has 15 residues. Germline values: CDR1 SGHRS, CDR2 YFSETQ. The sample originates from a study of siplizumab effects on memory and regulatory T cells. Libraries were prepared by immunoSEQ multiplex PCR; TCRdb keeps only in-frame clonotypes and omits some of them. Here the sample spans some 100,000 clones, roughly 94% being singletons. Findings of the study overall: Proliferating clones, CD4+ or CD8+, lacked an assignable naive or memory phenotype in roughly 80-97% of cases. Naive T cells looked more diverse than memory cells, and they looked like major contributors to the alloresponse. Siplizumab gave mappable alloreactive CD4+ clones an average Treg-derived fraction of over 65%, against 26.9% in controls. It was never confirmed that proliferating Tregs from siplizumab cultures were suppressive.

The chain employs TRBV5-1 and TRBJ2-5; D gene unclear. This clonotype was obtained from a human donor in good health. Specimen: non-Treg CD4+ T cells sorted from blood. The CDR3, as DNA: TGCGCCAGCAGCTTGAGGGCAGGCCGGGAAGAGACCCAGTACTTC. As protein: CASSLRAGREETQYF.